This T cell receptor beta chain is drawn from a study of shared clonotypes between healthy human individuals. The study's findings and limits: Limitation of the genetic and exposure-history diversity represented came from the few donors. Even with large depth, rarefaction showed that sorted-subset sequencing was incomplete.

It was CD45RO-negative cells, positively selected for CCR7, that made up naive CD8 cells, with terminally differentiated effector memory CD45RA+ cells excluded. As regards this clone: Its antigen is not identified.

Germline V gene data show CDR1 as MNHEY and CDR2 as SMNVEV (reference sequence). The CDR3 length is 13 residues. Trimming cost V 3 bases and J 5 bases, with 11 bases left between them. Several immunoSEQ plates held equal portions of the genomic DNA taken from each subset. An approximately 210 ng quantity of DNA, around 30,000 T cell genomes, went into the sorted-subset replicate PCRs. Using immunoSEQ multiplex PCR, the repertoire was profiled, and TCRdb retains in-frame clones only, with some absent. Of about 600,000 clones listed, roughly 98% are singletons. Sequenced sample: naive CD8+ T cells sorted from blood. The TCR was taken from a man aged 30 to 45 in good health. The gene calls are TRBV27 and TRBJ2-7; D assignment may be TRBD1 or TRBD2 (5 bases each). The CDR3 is CASSFARGDEQYF. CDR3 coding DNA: TGTGCCAGCAGTTTTGCACGAGGGGACGAGCAGTACTTC.